The entry below describes one TCR beta chain. Its antigen remains unidentified. This specimen comes from a study of shared clonotypes between healthy human individuals. Notes on the study in general: Specimens sampled were limited to blood, with tissue repertoires likely differing.

Clones were sequenced by immunoSEQ multiplex PCR, and TCRdb holds only the in-frame ones, with some missing. The sample lists about 2.1 million clones, roughly 95% occurring once. Terminally differentiated effector memory CD45RA+ cells were left out of the naive CD8 fraction, which was CD45RO-negative and positively selected for CCR7. Germline V gene lookup returns CDR1 SGHVS and CDR2 FQNEAQ. Trimming at V came to 5 bases and at J to 5 bases, leaving 10 bases not matched to a gene. The CDR3 sequence is 15 residues long. The sequence derives from a young man in good health. Some clones in this sample may be carry-over from other donors' samples. The sequenced sample consisted of naive CD8+ T cells from PBMCs. The gene calls are TRBV7-8 and TRBJ2-7, with TRBD2 matching over 9 bases. The chain's CDR3 is CASSPLRAGGHEQYF. The DNA for the CDR3 is TGTGCCAGCAGCCCCCTTAGGGCGGGAGGGCACGAGCAGTACTTC.